The 2 T cell receptor beta chains presented below share a single source sample, sequenced in a study of blood T cells in healthy people across ages. A sample-barcoded 5' primer and a J-beta primer mix were used in a second PCR of about 6 to 12 cycles. TCRdb passed the 5' RACE reads through MiXCR, listing each CDR3 protein once. The sample consists of hundreds of thousands of distinct CDR3 sequences, roughly 50% of them appearing once. The sequencing sample was made of blood. All receptors come from a woman aged 55-75 years in good health.

The rearrangement links TRBV3-1 to TRBJ2-4; D is possibly TRBD2 (7 bases). This CDR3 contains 16 residues. Germline CDR1 is LGHDT and CDR2 is YNNKEL (reference sequence). V dropped 3 bases and J dropped 13 bases, with 25 bases sitting between them. CDR3 sequence reads: CASSHRARFIGGEQYF. The CDR3 nucleotides are TGTGCCAGCAGCCACCGAGCCCGATTCATAGGGGGGGAGCAGTACTTC.

This clonotype was recorded a few times. The genes are TRBV20-1 and TRBJ2-1, with D possibly being TRBD1 (5 bases). With 3 bases removed from V and 8 bases from J, the gap between germline ends came to 14 bases. This CDR3 is built from 13 residues. Germline lookup yields CDR1 DFQATT and CDR2 SNEGSKA (reference sequence). This chain's CDR3 is CSASVGAGDEQFF. The CDR3 nucleotides are TGCAGTGCTAGTGTAGGGGCTGGCGATGAGCAGTTCTTC.